The 5 T cell receptor beta chains in this list originate from one sample, sequenced in a study of cytomegalovirus exposure and HLA in healthy donors. Researchers ran the PCR with 60 Vbeta and 13 Jbeta primers. Libraries were prepared by immunoSEQ multiplex PCR; TCRdb keeps only in-frame clonotypes and omits some of them. The top ten clones hold over 3% of a sample with roughly 84,000 clones, over 65% of them seen once. Sequenced: PBMCs. These receptors all stem from a man in his fifties in good health and CMV-seronegative.

CDR3 sequence: CASSQLAGDSEQFF. DNA of the CDR3: TGCGCCAGCAGCCAGCTAGCGGGGGACTCCGAGCAGTTCTTC. The chain is built from TRBV4-1 and TRBJ2-1, with 10 bases lining up with TRBD2. The length of the CDR3 is 14 residues. J was trimmed by 10 bases and V by 3 bases; bases with no gene match: 6. Germline V gene data show CDR1 as MGHRA and CDR2 as YSYEKL.

The chain links TRBV5-4 to TRBJ1-2; possible D gene TRBD1, 5 bases. The CDR3 has 16 amino acids. The V and J ends lost 4 bases and 3 bases respectively, with 19 bases between them. CDR1 is SGHNT and CDR2 is YYREEE in the germline V gene (reference sequence). The CDR3 spells CASSVAMAGGDYGYTF. CDR3 in DNA: TGTGCCAGCAGCGTGGCTATGGCCGGAGGGGACTATGGCTACACCTTC.

The V and J genes are TRBV5-5 and TRBJ2-6; 12 bases align to TRBD1. From germline, CDR1 is SGHKS and CDR2 YYEKEE (reference sequence). Losses at the gene ends were 4 bases for V and 2 bases for J; bases not matched to a gene: 4. The CDR3 has 17 residues. The CDR3 DNA is TGTGCCAGCAGCACGGGACAGGGGGCGCCTGGGGCCAACGTCCTGACTTTC. Residues: CASSTGQGAPGANVLTF.

The rearrangement joins TRBV11-2 to TRBJ2-2, with D possibly matching TRBD2 (5 bases). V was pared by 0 bases and J by 7 bases, with 12 bases between. CDR3 length: 15 amino acids. The germline V gene has CDR1 SGHAT and CDR2 FQNNGV. CDR3 residues: CASSLDAGPGGELFF. The CDR3 DNA sequence: TGTGCCAGCAGCTTAGACGCGGGCCCAGGCGGGGAGCTGTTTTTT.

The rearrangement uses TRBV28 and TRBJ1-2, with D possibly TRBD1 on 6 matching bases. V was clipped by 7 bases and J by 3 bases, with 9 bases between them. CDR1 and CDR2 from the germline V gene are MDHEN and SYDVKM. The length of the CDR3 is 12 residues. The CDR3 bases are TGTGCCAGCACCAGGACAGACTATGGCTACACCTTC. Translation gives CASTRTDYGYTF.